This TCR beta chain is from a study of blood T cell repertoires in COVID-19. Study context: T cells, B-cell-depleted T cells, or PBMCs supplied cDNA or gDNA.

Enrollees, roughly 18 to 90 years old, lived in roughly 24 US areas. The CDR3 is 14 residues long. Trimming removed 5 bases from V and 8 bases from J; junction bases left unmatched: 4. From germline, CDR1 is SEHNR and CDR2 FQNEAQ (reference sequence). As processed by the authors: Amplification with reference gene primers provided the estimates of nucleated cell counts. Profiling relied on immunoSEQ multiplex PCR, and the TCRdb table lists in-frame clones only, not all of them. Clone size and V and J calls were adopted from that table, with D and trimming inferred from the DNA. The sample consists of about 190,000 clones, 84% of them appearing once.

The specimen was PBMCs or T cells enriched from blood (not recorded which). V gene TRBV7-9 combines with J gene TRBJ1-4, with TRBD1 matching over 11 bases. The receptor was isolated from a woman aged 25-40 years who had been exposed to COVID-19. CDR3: CASSRGQGGEKLFF. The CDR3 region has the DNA TGTGCCAGCAGCCGGGGACAGGGGGGAGAAAAACTGTTTTTT.